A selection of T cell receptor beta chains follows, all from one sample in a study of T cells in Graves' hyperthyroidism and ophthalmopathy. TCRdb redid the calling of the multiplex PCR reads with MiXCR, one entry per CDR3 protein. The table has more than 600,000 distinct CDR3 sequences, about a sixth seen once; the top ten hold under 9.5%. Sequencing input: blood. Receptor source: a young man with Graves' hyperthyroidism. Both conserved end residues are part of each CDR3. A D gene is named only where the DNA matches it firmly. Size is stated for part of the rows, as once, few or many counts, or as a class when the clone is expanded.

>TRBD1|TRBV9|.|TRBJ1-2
TGTGCCAGCAGCGTTTATAGGACAGGGATCTCCCGCTACACCTTC
CASSVYRTGISRYTF
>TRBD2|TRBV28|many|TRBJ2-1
TGTGCCAGCAGTCTCACCTGGACTAGCGAGAGCTTTGACAATGAGCAGTTCTTC
CASSLTWTSESFDNEQFF
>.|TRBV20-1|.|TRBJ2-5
TGCAGTGCTAGAGATGTGGCAGGGTTTATAGAGACCCAGTACTTC
CSARDVAGFIETQYF
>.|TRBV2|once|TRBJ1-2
TGTGCCAGCAGCCGAAAAGGACAGTCTGCTGGCTACACCTTC
CASSRKGQSAGYTF
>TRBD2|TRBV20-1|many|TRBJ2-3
TGCAGTGCTAGAGGGACTAGGCGAACAGATACGCAGTATTTT
CSARGTRRTDTQYF
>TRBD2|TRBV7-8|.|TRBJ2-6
TGTGCCAGCAGCCCATCTCTTTTGACTAGCGGGCGGACTGGGGCCAACGTCCTGACTTTC
CASSPSLLTSGRTGANVLTF
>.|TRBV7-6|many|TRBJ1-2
TGTGCCAGCAGCCCCGGGACACTCCAAGAGGGCCGTGGCTACACCTTC
CASSPGTLQEGRGYTF
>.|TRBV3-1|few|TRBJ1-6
TGTGCCAGCAGCCTCCAGGTTTCACCCCTCCACTTT
CASSLQVSPLHF
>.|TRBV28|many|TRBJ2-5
TGTGCCAGCCCCCCGGACCATGGCGGGAATTACCAAGAGACCCAGTACTTC
CASPPDHGGNYQETQYF
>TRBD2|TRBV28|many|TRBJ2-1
TGTGCCAGCAGGCCCCGGGGGGGGTACAATGAGCAGTTCTTC
CASRPRGGYNEQFF
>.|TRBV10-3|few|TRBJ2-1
TGTGCCATCAGTGAGATTCAGGGTTACAATGAGCAGTTCTTC
CAISEIQGYNEQFF
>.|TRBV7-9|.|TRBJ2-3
TGTGCCAGCAGCCAGAGGGCAGGGGGCACAGATACGCAGTATTTT
CASSQRAGGTDTQYF
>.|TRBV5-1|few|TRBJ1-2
TGCGCCAGCAGCCCGGACACACTTAACTATGGCTACACCTTC
CASSPDTLNYGYTF
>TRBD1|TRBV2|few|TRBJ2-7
TGTGCCAGCAGCCTCTCACCGGGACAGGGGTTTGATGAGCAGTACTTC
CASSLSPGQGFDEQYF
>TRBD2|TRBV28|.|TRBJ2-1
TGTGCCAGCAGCCACACCAAAGGGACTAGCGGAAAGAGCTCCTACAATGAGCAGTTCTTC
CASSHTKGTSGKSSYNEQFF
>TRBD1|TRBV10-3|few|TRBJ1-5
TGTGCCATCAGTGAGGGACAGGTCAATCAGCCCCAGCATTTT
CAISEGQVNQPQHF
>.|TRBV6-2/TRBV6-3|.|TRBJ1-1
TGTGCCAGCAGTGGGGGGCGGGCTGGCACTGAAGCTTTCTTT
CASSGGRAGTEAFF
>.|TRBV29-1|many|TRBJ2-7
TGCAGCCCAAACAGAGCCTACGAGCAGTACTTC
CSPNRAYEQYF
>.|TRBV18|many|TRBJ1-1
TGTGCCAGCTCACCACCTGGGGCAGAAGCTTTCTTT
CASSPPGAEAFF
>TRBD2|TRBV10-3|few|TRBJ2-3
TGTGCCATCAGTGCACTAGCGGGAATTAGCACAGATACGCAGTATTTT
CAISALAGISTDTQYF
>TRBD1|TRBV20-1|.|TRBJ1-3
TGCAGTGCTAGAGCCGCTACAGGGGGCACTGGAAACACCATATATTTT
CSARAATGGTGNTIYF
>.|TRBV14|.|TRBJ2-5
TGTGCCAGCAGCCCGCGTTACGGAGACTCCCAAGAGACCCAGTACTTC
CASSPRYGDSQETQYF
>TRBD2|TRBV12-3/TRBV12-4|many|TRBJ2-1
TGTGCCAGCAGTCCATGGACTAGCGGGAGGGGTAATGAGCAGTTCTTC
CASSPWTSGRGNEQFF
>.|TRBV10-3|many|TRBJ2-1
TGTGCCATCAGTGACCACCTCCGGAAGTACAATGAGCAGTTCTTC
CAISDHLRKYNEQFF
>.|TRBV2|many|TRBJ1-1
TGTGCCAGCAGAGCGAGCAGGGTTCTGGGCACTGAAGCTTTCTTT
CASRASRVLGTEAFF